The subject of this entry is one T cell receptor beta chain. This could be a read error, since a much larger clone is one nucleotide away. TCRdb redid the calling of the RACE reads with MiXCR, one entry per CDR3 protein. The sample lists some 300,000 distinct CDR3 sequences; 5.5% were seen once. Specified time point: pre-sensitization, week 0. The treatment was: therapeutic diphenylcyclopropenone sensitization with weekly scalp DPC. The source of the sample is a study of human T cells and chemical hapten exposure. The CDR3 totals 13 residues. Germline-derived CDR1 and CDR2 are MNHNS and SASEGT. The chain is built from TRBV6-1 and TRBJ1-4; weak D call: TRBD1 (6 bases). The source was whole blood, collected in connection with sensitization to the hapten diphenylcyclopropenone (DPC). The source of this sequence is a woman younger than 35 with alopecia areata. Some clones in this sample may be carry-over from other donors' samples. DNA of the CDR3: TGTGCCAGCAGTGGGAACAGGGATGAAAATCTGTTTTTT. Translating gives CASSGNRDENLFF.